Below are 32 T cell receptor beta chains sequenced from a single sample in a study of T cells in Graves' hyperthyroidism and ophthalmopathy. It was RNA transcripts that yielded the amplified TCR beta CDR3 regions. Using the HTBI primer set, a first-round RT-PCR was run on the TCR CDR3. One entry per CDR3 protein, called by TCRdb with MiXCR from the multiplex PCR reads. The sample contains fewer than 350,000 distinct CDR3 sequences, 18% of which appear only once. Input material: blood. The receptors derive from a woman aged 40 to 49 with Graves' ophthalmopathy.

This clonotype was detected only once. This sequence joins TRBV20-1 and TRBJ1-1; D is unresolved. The CDR3 has 14 residues. The germline V and J ends were trimmed by 0 bases and 0 bases, with 8 bases remaining between them. Germline V gene sequence: CDR1 DFQATT, CDR2 SNEGSKA (reference sequence). The CDR3 loop is CSARDGEVNTEAFF. CDR3 in DNA: TGCAGTGCTAGAGATGGGGAGGTGAACACTGAAGCTTTCTTT.

This clonotype was detected ten times or more. The J gene is TRBJ2-7, the V gene TRBV25-1; a weak D match, TRBD2 (5 bases). This CDR3 spans 14 amino acids. Germline lookup yields CDR1 MGHDK and CDR2 SYGVNS. V was clipped by 6 bases and J by 4 bases, with 16 bases between them. The CDR3 protein is CASRAGISFYEQYF. In DNA, the CDR3 is TGTGCCAGCAGAGCCGGGATCTCCTTTTACGAGCAGTACTTC.

This clonotype was detected a few times. A much more abundant neighbour one base away suggests this may be a read error. The chain joins TRBV28 to TRBJ2-4, with D possibly called TRBD1 or TRBD2 (5 bases each). V was cut by 10 bases and J by 0 bases, with 25 bases left in between. Germline assignment: CDR1 MDHEN and CDR2 SYDVKM. This CDR3 region has 18 residues. In DNA form, the CDR3 reads TGTGCCAACAGGCCACCAAGGCTTGAGGGGTTAGCCAAAAACATTCAGTACTTC. Translated: CANRPPRLEGLAKNIQYF.

This clonotype showed up many times. The chain combines TRBV19 with TRBJ1-2, with D possibly matching TRBD1 (5 bases). This CDR3 spans 13 amino acids. Germline lookup yields CDR1 LNHDA and CDR2 SQIVND (reference sequence). Trimming left V 3 bases short and J 8 bases short, with 13 bases between. This CDR3 is CASSILGHQGYTF. CDR3 coding DNA: TGTGCCAGTAGTATCCTCGGACATCAAGGCTACACCTTC. Full variable domain (outside the CDR3, taken from reference TRBV19 and TRBJ1-2): DGGITQSPKYLFRKEGQNVTLSCEQNLNHDAMYWYRQDPGQGLRLIYYSQIVNDFQKGDIAEGYSVSREKKESFPLTVTSAQKNPTAFYLCASSILGHQGYTFGSGTRLTVV.

The chain has TRBV7-9 and TRBJ1-1; 8 bases fit TRBD1. CDR3 length equals 14 residues. Germline V lookup: CDR1 SEHNR, CDR2 FQNEAQ (reference sequence). V shed 5 bases, J shed 4 bases, and the junction held 6 bases outside the gene matches. CDR3 nucleotides: TGTGCCAGCAGCGCAGGGGGCTGGAGCACTGAAGCTTTCTTT. It is translated as CASSAGGWSTEAFF. Filled out from reference TRBV7-9 and TRBJ1-1, the complete variable domain reads DTGVSQNPRHKITKRGQNVTFRCDPISEHNRLYWYRQTLGQGPEFLTYFQNEAQLEKSRLLSDRFSAERPKGSFSTLEIQRTEQGDSAMYLCASSAGGWSTEAFFGQGTRLTVV.

This clonotype was seen repeatedly, ten times or more. The chain combines TRBV6-2 or TRBV6-3 with TRBJ2-7; 10 bases map to TRBD2. The J segment lost 2 bases and the V segment lost 0 bases, leaving 7 bases of the junction unmatched. The germline gives CDR1 MNHEY, CDR2 SVGEGT. The CDR3 runs 17 residues. CDR3: CASSYSRLAGTAYEQYF. The CDR3 DNA reads TGTGCCAGCAGTTACTCGCGACTAGCGGGTACCGCCTACGAGCAGTACTTC.

The sample holds many counts of this clonotype. J is TRBJ2-5 and V is TRBV6-1; D gene uncertain. Germline V gene lookup returns CDR1 MNHNS and CDR2 SASEGT. Trimming shortened V by 3 bases and J by 5 bases, and 7 bases separated the two germline ends. The CDR3 has 12 amino acids. CDR3 sequence (DNA): TGTGCCAGCAGTGAGGGGTGGGAGACCCAGTACTTC. Amino acid sequence: CASSEGWETQYF.

This clonotype has just a few counts. The chain recombines TRBV5-1 with TRBJ2-7, with 8 bases that match TRBD1. The CDR3 totals 14 residues. CDR1 is SGHRS, CDR2 YFSETQ, per germline. The trim removed 3 bases at V and 1 base at J, leaving 3 bases unmatched. CDR3 loop: CASSYRDRSYEQYF. The CDR3 DNA reads TGCGCCAGCAGCTACCGGGACAGGTCCTACGAGCAGTACTTC.

This clonotype was seen many times. The CDR3 is CASSLSGMNTEAFF. CDR3 bases: TGTGCCAGCAGCCTTAGCGGTATGAACACTGAAGCTTTCTTT. The chain is built from TRBV7-9 and TRBJ1-1; D is unresolved. CDR1 is SEHNR and CDR2 is FQNEAQ in the germline V gene (reference sequence). This CDR3 is built from 14 residues. Trimming cost V 5 bases and J 0 bases, with 10 bases left between them.

The sample holds many counts of this clonotype. The chain links TRBV11-2 to TRBJ1-1; the D gene is possibly TRBD1 (6 bases). Germline CDR1 is SGHAT and CDR2 is FQNNGV. V was pared by 5 bases and J by 6 bases, with 16 bases between. The CDR3 sequence is 14 residues long. For the CDR3, the DNA is TGTGCCAGCAGCCCCCACAGGGAAAAAGCTGAAGCTTTCTTT. Translated, it gives CASSPHREKAEAFF.

The count of this clonotype is one. V gene TRBV28 combines with J gene TRBJ2-7, with 10 bases lining up with TRBD2. With 4 bases clipped from V and 6 bases from J, the junction kept 3 bases outside the gene matches. CDR1 and CDR2 (germline): MDHEN, SYDVKM. CDR3 length: 13 amino acids. The CDR3 loop reads CASSSSGSFEQYF. The CDR3 DNA is TGTGCCAGCAGTTCTAGCGGGAGTTTCGAGCAGTACTTC.

The table lists this clonotype with many counts. The chain uses TRBV30 and TRBJ1-6; TRBD1 is a possible D gene (5 bases). V was cut by 1 base and J by 0 bases, with 13 bases left in between. Germline V lookup: CDR1 GTSNPN, CDR2 SVGIG (reference sequence). This CDR3 is 17 amino acids long. The CDR3 here is CAWSEPGESSYNSPLHF. CDR3 sequence (DNA): TGTGCCTGGAGTGAGCCGGGGGAGAGCTCCTATAATTCACCCCTCCACTTT.

This clonotype was counted ten times or more. The chain carries TRBV6-1 and TRBJ1-3; D is unclear. Germline V gene lookup returns CDR1 MNHNS and CDR2 SASEGT. The CDR3 runs to 12 residues. Trimming took off 9 bases at V and 0 bases at J, with 6 bases between the two ends. The CDR3 reads CASSNSGNTIYF. The CDR3, as DNA: TGTGCCAGTTCGAACTCTGGAAACACCATATATTTT.

This clonotype showed up many times. The chain employs TRBV5-1 and TRBJ1-1, with 9 nucleotides matching TRBD1. The V gene end was trimmed by 4 bases and the J gene end by 4 bases; junction bases not matched to a gene: 8. The germline V gene encodes CDR1 SGHRS and CDR2 YFSETQ. The CDR3 covers 15 residues. CDR3 DNA: TGCGCCAGCAGCAGAGGGACAGGGTCAGGCACTGAAGCTTTCTTT. Translation: CASSRGTGSGTEAFF.

This chain links TRBV7-8 with TRBJ1-5; no clear D. Germline lookup yields CDR1 SGHVS and CDR2 FQNEAQ. The CDR3 is 13 residues long. Trimming cost V 3 bases and J 5 bases, with 8 bases left between them. The CDR3 coding sequence is TGTGCCAGCAGCTTTCAGGCCGATCAGCCCCAGCATTTT. Protein product: CASSFQADQPQHF.

The rearrangement links TRBV20-1 to TRBJ2-7; D is uncertain. The CDR3 is 14 amino acids. The germline V gene encodes CDR1 DFQATT and CDR2 SNEGSKA (reference sequence). V lost 1 base to trimming and J lost 2 bases, with 12 bases between them. The CDR3 DNA sequence: TGCAGTGCTAGAGCGAATCGAGACACCTACGAGCAGTACTTC. Its protein product is CSARANRDTYEQYF.

This clonotype was picked up a small number of times. The rearrangement uses TRBV6-5 and TRBJ2-5; D is undetermined. Deletions cut 4 bases from V and 7 bases from J, with 13 bases between. From germline, CDR1 is MNHEY and CDR2 SVGAGI. This CDR3 region has 13 residues. The CDR3 DNA follows: TGTGCCAGCAGTTTGGAAAGGGCAGGGACCCAGTACTTC. The encoded protein is CASSLERAGTQYF.

Comments on this clonotype: A single base separates this from a much larger clone, so it may be a read error. The chain employs TRBV29-1 and TRBJ1-2, with 7 bases identical to TRBD1. Germline CDR1 reads SQVTM; CDR2 reads ANQGSEA. The CDR3 length is 11 residues. CDR3 sequence (DNA): TGCAGCGTAGACCAAGGAGGGGGCTACATCTTC. Translating it yields CSVDQGGGYIF.

There are a few counts of this clonotype. The rearrangement uses TRBV6-2 or TRBV6-3 and TRBJ2-2; perhaps TRBD2 as D (5 bases). This CDR3 spans 13 amino acids. V lost 6 bases to trimming and J lost 5 bases, with 10 bases between them. CDR1 MNHEY and CDR2 SVGEGT come from the germline V gene. The chain's CDR3 is CASRKLETGELFF. Written as DNA, the CDR3 is TGTGCCAGCAGAAAACTAGAGACCGGGGAGCTGTTTTTT.

This clonotype was picked up many times. The CDR3 nucleotides read TGTGCCAGCAGTCCAGGGGGGACAGACTATGGCTACACCTTC. This encodes CASSPGGTDYGYTF. The V and J genes are TRBV28 and TRBJ1-2, with 7 bases matching TRBD1. The length of the CDR3 is 14 residues. CDR1 is MDHEN, CDR2 SYDVKM, per germline. Trimming removed 5 bases from V and 3 bases from J; junction bases left unmatched: 6.

This clonotype was seen at least ten times. The chain carries TRBV6-4 and TRBJ2-7, with a possible D match to TRBD2 (6 bases). CDR1 and CDR2 from the germline V gene are MRHNA and SNTAGT. This CDR3 contains 14 residues. V lost 5 bases to trimming and J lost 2 bases, with 13 bases between them. The DNA for the CDR3 is TGTGCCAGCAGTCCCGAGGCGGGGCCCTACGAGCAGTACTTC. It yields the protein CASSPEAGPYEQYF.

Ten or more counts support this clonotype. V gene TRBV28 combines with J gene TRBJ1-2; no clear D. Germline V gene lookup returns CDR1 MDHEN and CDR2 SYDVKM. This CDR3 is 12 amino acids long. Trimming cost V 3 bases and J 4 bases, with 6 bases left between them. CDR3 coding DNA: TGTGCCAGCAGTTTCGGCTTCTATGGCTACACCTTC. This encodes CASSFGFYGYTF.

This clonotype has more than one count but fewer than ten. As DNA, the CDR3 is TGTGCCAGCAGACCACGGACGGGTAATTCACCCCTCCACTTT. It encodes CASRPRTGNSPLHF. This chain joins TRBV6-1 and TRBJ1-6; D unresolved. The CDR3 is 14 amino acids. Trimming removed 6 bases at V and 6 bases at J, with 12 bases between. CDR1 MNHNS and CDR2 SASEGT come from the germline V gene.

This clonotype was recorded at least ten times. DNA of the CDR3: TGTGCCAGCAGCCCGGCCGGGCCGGGGTACGAGCAGTACTTC. This sequence encodes CASSPAGPGYEQYF. The rearrangement uses TRBV7-3 and TRBJ2-7; D might be TRBD2 (5 bases). Germline V gene data show CDR1 as SGHTA and CDR2 as FQGTGA. V lost 5 bases and J 4 bases, leaving 15 bases between the germline ends. The CDR3 runs 14 residues.

This clonotype was found many times. The chain is built from TRBV28 and TRBJ1-2; weak D call: TRBD1 (6 bases). Trimming took off 4 bases at V and 6 bases at J, with 21 bases between the two ends. This CDR3 has 16 residues. Germline assignment: CDR1 MDHEN and CDR2 SYDVKM. The CDR3 sequence: CASSSPQQGLTDGYTF. The DNA of the CDR3 is TGTGCCAGCAGTTCCCCCCAACAGGGTCTCACCGATGGCTACACCTTC.

This clonotype was detected many times. The chain is built from TRBV28 and TRBJ1-3; TRBD1 matches 8 bases. V dropped 2 bases and J dropped 6; count of bases not matched to a gene: 6. The CDR3 length is 15 residues. Germline loops: CDR1 MDHEN, CDR2 SYDVKM. The CDR3 nucleotides read TGTGCCAGCAGTTTAGAGGACAGGGACGTAAACACCATATATTTT. Amino acid sequence: CASSLEDRDVNTIYF. The full variable domain, in which reference TRBV28 and TRBJ1-3 provide the parts outside the CDR3, is DVKVTQSSRYLVKRTGEKVFLECVQDMDHENMFWYRQDPGLGLRLIYFSYDVKMKEKGDIPEGYSVSREKKERFSLILESASTNQTSMYLCASSLEDRDVNTIYFGEGSWLTVV.

This clonotype was observed at least ten times. The chain is built from TRBV7-9 and TRBJ2-5; D remains ambiguous. Germline assignment: CDR1 SEHNR and CDR2 FQNEAQ (reference sequence). The CDR3 contains 14 residues. Trimming left V 4 bases short and J 3 bases short, with 12 bases between. The CDR3 region is CASSSFRRKETQYF. CDR3 bases: TGTGCCAGCAGCTCCTTCCGACGGAAAGAGACCCAGTACTTC.

The table lists this clonotype with many counts. The V gene is TRBV29-1, the J gene TRBJ2-5, with 11 bases that match TRBD1. After removal of 6 bases from V and 5 bases from J, the junction contained 8 bases not matched to a gene. The germline V gene has CDR1 SQVTM and CDR2 ANQGSEA. CDR3 length: 14 amino acids. In nucleotides, the CDR3 is TGCAGCGTCCGGACAGGGGGCGGACCGGAGACCCAGTACTTC. Encoded protein: CSVRTGGGPETQYF.

This sequence joins TRBV30 and TRBJ2-7; 8 positions match TRBD1. This CDR3 region has 18 residues. With 4 bases clipped from V and 2 bases from J, the junction kept 19 bases outside the gene matches. Germline assignment: CDR1 GTSNPN and CDR2 SVGIG (reference sequence). The CDR3, as DNA: TGTGCCTGGAAACCGGGACAGGTGAAAACCTACTCACCCTACGAGCAGTACTTC. Encoded protein: CAWKPGQVKTYSPYEQYF.

This clonotype was picked up many times. The rearrangement joins TRBV6-5 to TRBJ2-7; possibly TRBD1 or TRBD2 for D (5 bases each). CDR3 length: 14 residues. Trimming removed 0 bases from V and 4 bases from J, with 10 bases in between. CDR1 MNHEY and CDR2 SVGAGI come from the germline V gene. CDR3 region: CASSYSGVRYEQYF. The CDR3 bases are TGTGCCAGCAGTTACTCGGGGGTGCGGTACGAGCAGTACTTC.

This clonotype was seen ten or more times. The chain uses TRBV10-3 and TRBJ2-2; 13 bases agree with TRBD2. The CDR3 length is 17 residues. The germline V gene has CDR1 ENHRY and CDR2 SYGVKD. J gave up 5 bases and V 0 bases, and 3 bases lay outside the gene matches. The CDR3 protein is CAISESTSGRRTGELFF. Here the CDR3 DNA reads TGTGCCATCAGTGAGTCGACTAGCGGGAGGCGGACCGGGGAGCTGTTTTTT.

This clonotype showed up many times. This chain connects TRBV30 to TRBJ2-4; possible D gene TRBD1, 5 bases. Germline V lookup: CDR1 GTSNPN, CDR2 SVGIG (reference sequence). V was cut by 4 bases and J by 6 bases, with 10 bases left in between. This CDR3 is built from 12 residues. The CDR3 bases are TGTGCCTGGACAGGGTCGGTAAACATTCAGTACTTC. Translated: CAWTGSVNIQYF.